The entry below gives a single TCR beta chain sequence along with its context. These data come from a study of blood T cell repertoires in COVID-19. Study-wide context: Both acute and convalescent COVID-19 samples were obtained from the United States, Italy and Spain.

Germline V gene data show CDR1 as LNHNV and CDR2 as YYDKDF (reference sequence). The ends lost 2 bases at V and 6 bases at J; junction bases unmatched: 3. CDR3 size: 16 residues. As originally analysed: Amplifying reference gene primers gave estimates of nucleated cell counts. Data came from immunoSEQ multiplex PCR; TCRdb stores just in-frame clones and leaves some out. The DNA was the basis for D and trimming; V, J and clone size are from that table. Altogether under 250,000 clones are present, roughly 86% being singletons, with the ten largest covering 1.6%. This TCR derives from a woman aged 60-75 years who had recovered from COVID-19. V is TRBV15 and J is TRBJ2-2, with TRBD2 identical over 13 bases. Source material: peripheral blood. The CDR3 sequence is CATSRTSGRGPGELFF. CDR3 coding DNA: TGTGCCACCAGCAGAACTAGCGGGAGGGGTCCCGGGGAGCTGTTTTTT. The full variable domain, in which reference TRBV15 and TRBJ2-2 provide the parts outside the CDR3, is DAMVIQNPRYQVTQFGKPVTLSCSQTLNHNVMYWYQQKSSQAPKLLFHYYDKDFNNEADTPDNFQSRRPNTSFCFLDIRSPGLGDTAMYLCATSRTSGRGPGELFFGEGSRLTVL.